The clone carrying this TCR beta chain was observed many times. MiXCR, applied by TCRdb to the 5' RACE reads, yields one record per CDR3 protein. This table holds approximately 37,000 distinct CDR3 sequences, about 5.2% found once. These data originate in a study of early T cells in non-severe SARS-CoV-2 infection. The CDR3 contains 15 residues. V was clipped by 5 bases and J by 7 bases; unmatched bases: 9. Germline CDR1 MNHEY, CDR2 SMNVEV (reference sequence). The source material was whole blood, sampled at baseline. The rearrangement joins TRBV27 to TRBJ2-1; 9 bases align to TRBD1. The clonotype was recovered from an adult who was a healthcare worker with PCR-confirmed SARS-CoV-2 infection or an uninfected control (not recorded which). The DNA of the CDR3 is TGTGCCAGCAGTCAAAACAGGGGGCGAGGGAATGAGCAGTTCTTC. The encoded protein is CASSQNRGRGNEQFF.